This T cell receptor beta chain stems from a study of T cells in localized non-small cell lung cancer. Overall study results and limits: Without multi-region sequencing, intratumor heterogeneity could not be excluded. Longer overall survival was seen with higher T cell density measured in blood. There were a median around 53 of the top 100 tumor clones appearing in adjacent lung.

The CDR3 runs 17 residues. Germline V gene data show CDR1 as PRHDT and CDR2 as FYEKMQ (reference sequence). V dropped 5 bases and J dropped 5 bases, with 22 bases sitting between them. In regard to this clone: Its antigen is as yet unknown.

The assay was immunoSEQ multiplex PCR, and TCRdb's table has in-frame clones only and misses some. The repertoire consists of some 39,000 clones, with 70% to 80% occurring once and the leading ten covering about 35%. This material consisted of PBMCs, taken before any cancer treatment. This chain uses TRBV13 with TRBJ2-1, with TRBD2 as a possible D gene (5 bases). The source is a woman between 35 and 75 years old with stage II squamous cell lung carcinoma. This CDR3 reads CASSPSHGVRVDNEQFF. CDR3 bases: TGTGCCAGCAGCCCAAGCCACGGGGTCCGAGTTGACAATGAGCAGTTCTTC.